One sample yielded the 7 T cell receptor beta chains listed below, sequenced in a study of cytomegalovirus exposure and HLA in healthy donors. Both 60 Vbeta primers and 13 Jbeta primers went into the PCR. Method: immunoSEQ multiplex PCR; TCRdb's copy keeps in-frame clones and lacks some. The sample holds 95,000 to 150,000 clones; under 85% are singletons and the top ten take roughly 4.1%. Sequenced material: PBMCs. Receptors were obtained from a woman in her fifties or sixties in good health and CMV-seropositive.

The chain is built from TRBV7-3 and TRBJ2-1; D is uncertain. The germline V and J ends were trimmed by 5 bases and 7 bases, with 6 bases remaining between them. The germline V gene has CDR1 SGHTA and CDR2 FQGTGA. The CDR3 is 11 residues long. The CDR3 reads CASSLGNEQFF. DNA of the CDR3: TGTGCCAGCAGCCTCGGGAATGAGCAGTTCTTC.

The CDR3 DNA reads TGCGCCAGCAGCCATGGTCCGGGACAGGGGGCGAGGAATCAGCCCCAGCATTTT. Its protein product is CASSHGPGQGARNQPQHF. The V call is TRBV4-3, the J call TRBJ1-5; 12 bases are shared with TRBD1. The germline CDR1 and CDR2 sequences are LGHNA and YSLEER. The length of the CDR3 is 18 residues. Trimming at V came to 3 bases and at J to 4 bases, leaving 10 bases not matched to a gene.

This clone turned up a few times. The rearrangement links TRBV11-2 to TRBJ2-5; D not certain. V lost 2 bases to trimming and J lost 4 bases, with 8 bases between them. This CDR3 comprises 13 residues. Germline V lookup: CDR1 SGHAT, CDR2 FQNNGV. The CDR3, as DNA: TGTGCCAGCAGCTTATCCCTCCGAGAGACCCAGTACTTC. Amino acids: CASSLSLRETQYF.

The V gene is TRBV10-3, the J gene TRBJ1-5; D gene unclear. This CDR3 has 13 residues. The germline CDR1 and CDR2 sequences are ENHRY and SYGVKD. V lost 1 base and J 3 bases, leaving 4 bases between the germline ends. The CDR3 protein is CAISEYTNQPQHF. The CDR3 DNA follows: TGTGCCATCAGTGAGTACACCAATCAGCCCCAGCATTTT.

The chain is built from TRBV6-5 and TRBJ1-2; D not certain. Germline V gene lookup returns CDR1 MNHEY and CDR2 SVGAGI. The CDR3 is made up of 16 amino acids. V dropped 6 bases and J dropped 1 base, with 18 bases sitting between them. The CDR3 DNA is TGTGCCAGCAGCTACGTCTCAGGCGCAGTTAACTATGGCTACACCTTC. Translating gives CASSYVSGAVNYGYTF.

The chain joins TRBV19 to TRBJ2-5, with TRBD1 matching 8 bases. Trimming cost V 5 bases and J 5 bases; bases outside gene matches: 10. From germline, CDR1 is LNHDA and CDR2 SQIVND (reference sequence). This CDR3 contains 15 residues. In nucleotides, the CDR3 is TGTGCCAGTAGTTCGCCAGGACAGGGAAAGGAGACCCAGTACTTC. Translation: CASSSPGQGKETQYF. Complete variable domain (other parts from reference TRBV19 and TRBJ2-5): DGGITQSPKYLFRKEGQNVTLSCEQNLNHDAMYWYRQDPGQGLRLIYYSQIVNDFQKGDIAEGYSVSREKKESFPLTVTSAQKNPTAFYLCASSSPGQGKETQYFGPGTRLLVL.

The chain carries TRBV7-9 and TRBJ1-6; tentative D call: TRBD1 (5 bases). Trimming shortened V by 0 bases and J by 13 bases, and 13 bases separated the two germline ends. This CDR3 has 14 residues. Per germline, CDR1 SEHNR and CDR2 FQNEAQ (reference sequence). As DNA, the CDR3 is TGTGCCAGCAGCTTAGCGGGCAGGGTTTTTCCCCTCCACTTT. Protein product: CASSLAGRVFPLHF.